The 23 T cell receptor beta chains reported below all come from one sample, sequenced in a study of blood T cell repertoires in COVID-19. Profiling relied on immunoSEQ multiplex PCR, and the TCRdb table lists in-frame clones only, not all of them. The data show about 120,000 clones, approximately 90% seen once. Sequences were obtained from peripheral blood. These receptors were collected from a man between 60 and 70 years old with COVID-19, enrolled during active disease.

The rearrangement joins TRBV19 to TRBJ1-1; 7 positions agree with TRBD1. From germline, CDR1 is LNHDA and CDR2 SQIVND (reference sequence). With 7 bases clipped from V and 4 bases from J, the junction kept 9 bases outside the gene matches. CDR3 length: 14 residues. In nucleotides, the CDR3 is TGTGCCAGTACCGCAGGGGGACGGCTCACTGAAGCTTTCTTT. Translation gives CASTAGGRLTEAFF.

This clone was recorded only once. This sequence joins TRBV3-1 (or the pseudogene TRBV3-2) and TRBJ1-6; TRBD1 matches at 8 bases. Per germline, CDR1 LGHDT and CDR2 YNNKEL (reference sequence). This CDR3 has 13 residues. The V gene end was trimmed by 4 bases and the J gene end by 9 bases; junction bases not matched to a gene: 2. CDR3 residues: CASSPDRASPLHF. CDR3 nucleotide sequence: TGTGCCAGCAGCCCGGACAGGGCTTCACCCCTCCACTTT.

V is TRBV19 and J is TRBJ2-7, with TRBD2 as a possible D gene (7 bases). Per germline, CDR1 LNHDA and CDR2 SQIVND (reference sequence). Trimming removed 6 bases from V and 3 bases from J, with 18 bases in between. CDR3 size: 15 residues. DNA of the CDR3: TGTGCCAGTAGGGGAGGGGGACGGAGTCTCTACGAGCAGTACTTC. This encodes CASRGGGRSLYEQYF. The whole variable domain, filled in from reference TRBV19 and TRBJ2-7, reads DGGITQSPKYLFRKEGQNVTLSCEQNLNHDAMYWYRQDPGQGLRLIYYSQIVNDFQKGDIAEGYSVSREKKESFPLTVTSAQKNPTAFYLCASRGGGRSLYEQYFGPGTRLTVT.

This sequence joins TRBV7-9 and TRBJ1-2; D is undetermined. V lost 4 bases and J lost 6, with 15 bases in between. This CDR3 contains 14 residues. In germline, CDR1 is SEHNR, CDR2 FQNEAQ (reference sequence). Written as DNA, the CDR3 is TGTGCCAGCAGCTCCCCGGGAAACACGGATGGCTACACCTTC. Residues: CASSSPGNTDGYTF.

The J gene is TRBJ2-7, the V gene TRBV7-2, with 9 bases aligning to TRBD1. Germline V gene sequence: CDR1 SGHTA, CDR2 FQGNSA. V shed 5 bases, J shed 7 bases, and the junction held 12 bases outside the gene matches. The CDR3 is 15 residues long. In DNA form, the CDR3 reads TGTGCCAGCAGCCCAATCGACAGGGGGGGGACAGAGCAGTACTTC. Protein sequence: CASSPIDRGGTEQYF.

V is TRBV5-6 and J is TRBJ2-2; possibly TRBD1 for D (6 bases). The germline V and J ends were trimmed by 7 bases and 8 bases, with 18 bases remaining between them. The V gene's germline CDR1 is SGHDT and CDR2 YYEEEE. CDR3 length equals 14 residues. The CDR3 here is CASADSPNKGELFF. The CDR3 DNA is TGTGCCAGCGCGGACAGCCCTAATAAGGGGGAGCTGTTTTTT.

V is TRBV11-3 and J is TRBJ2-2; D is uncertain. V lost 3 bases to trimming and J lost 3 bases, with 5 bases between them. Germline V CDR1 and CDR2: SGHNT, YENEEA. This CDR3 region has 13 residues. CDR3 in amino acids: CASSFSDTGELFF. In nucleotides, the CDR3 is TGTGCCAGCAGCTTTTCAGACACCGGGGAGCTGTTTTTT.

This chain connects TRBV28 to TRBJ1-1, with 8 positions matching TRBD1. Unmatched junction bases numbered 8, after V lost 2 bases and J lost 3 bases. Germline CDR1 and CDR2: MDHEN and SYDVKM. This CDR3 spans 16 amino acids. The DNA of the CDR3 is TGTGCCAGCAGTTTACAGGGGGCGCAGCGGGACACTGAAGCTTTCTTT. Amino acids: CASSLQGAQRDTEAFF.

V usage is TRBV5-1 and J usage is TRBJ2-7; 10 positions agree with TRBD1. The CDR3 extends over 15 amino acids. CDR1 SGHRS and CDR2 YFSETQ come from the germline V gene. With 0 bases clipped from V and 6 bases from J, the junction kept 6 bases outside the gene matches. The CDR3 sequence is CASSLDGTGVREQYF. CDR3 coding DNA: TGCGCCAGCAGCTTGGACGGGACAGGGGTCCGCGAGCAGTACTTC.

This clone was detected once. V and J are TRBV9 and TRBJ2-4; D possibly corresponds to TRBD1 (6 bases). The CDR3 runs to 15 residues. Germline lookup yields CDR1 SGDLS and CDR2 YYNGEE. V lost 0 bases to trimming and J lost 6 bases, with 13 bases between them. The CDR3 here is CASSVGAGVANIQYF. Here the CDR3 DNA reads TGTGCCAGCAGCGTAGGGGCAGGGGTGGCAAACATTCAGTACTTC.

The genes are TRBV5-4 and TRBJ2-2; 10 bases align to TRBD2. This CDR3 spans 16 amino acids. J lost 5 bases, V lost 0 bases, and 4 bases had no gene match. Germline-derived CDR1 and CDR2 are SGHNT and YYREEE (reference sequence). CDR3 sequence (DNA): TGTGCCAGCAGCTTGGAGCCTAGCGGGGGTACCGGGGAGCTGTTTTTT. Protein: CASSLEPSGGTGELFF.

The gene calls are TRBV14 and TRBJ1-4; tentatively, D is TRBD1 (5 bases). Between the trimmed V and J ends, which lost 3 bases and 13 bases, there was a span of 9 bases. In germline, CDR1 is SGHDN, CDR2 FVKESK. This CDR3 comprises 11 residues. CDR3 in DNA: TGTGCCAGCAGCCAGGGGCGGGGACTGTTTTTT. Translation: CASSQGRGLFF.

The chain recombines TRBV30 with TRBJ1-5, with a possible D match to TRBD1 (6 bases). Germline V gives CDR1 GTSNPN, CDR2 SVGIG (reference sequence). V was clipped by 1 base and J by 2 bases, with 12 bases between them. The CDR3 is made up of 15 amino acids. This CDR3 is CAWSGGTLGNQPQHF. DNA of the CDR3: TGTGCCTGGAGTGGTGGGACATTAGGCAATCAGCCCCAGCATTTT.

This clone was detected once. CDR3 DNA sequence: TGCGCCAGCAGCCTTGGACTTTTCCTTGGCACAGATACGCAGTATTTT. This gives the protein CASSLGLFLGTDTQYF. The chain is built from TRBV5-1 and TRBJ2-3; D is perhaps TRBD2 (5 bases). Trimming shortened V by 4 bases and J by 1 base, and 16 bases separated the two germline ends. This CDR3 has 16 amino acids. Germline assignment: CDR1 SGHRS and CDR2 YFSETQ. Full variable domain (missing parts from reference TRBV5-1 and TRBJ2-3): KAGVTQTPRYLIKTRGQQVTLSCSPISGHRSVSWYQQTPGQGLQFLFEYFSETQRNKGNFPGRFSGRQFSNSRSEMNVSTLELGDSALYLCASSLGLFLGTDTQYFGPGTRLTVL.

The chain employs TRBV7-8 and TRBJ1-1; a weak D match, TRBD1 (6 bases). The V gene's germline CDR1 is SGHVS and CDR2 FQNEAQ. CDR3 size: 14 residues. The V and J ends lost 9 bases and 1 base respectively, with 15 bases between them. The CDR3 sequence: CASTPRTANTEAFF. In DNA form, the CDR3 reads TGTGCCAGTACCCCAAGGACAGCGAACACTGAAGCTTTCTTT.

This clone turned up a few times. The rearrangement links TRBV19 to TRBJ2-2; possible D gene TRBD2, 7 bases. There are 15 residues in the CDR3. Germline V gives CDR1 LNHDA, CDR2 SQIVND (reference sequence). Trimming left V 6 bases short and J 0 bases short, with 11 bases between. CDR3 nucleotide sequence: TGTGCCAGTAGCTGGGGGGGGCCGAACACCGGGGAGCTGTTTTTT. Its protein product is CASSWGGPNTGELFF. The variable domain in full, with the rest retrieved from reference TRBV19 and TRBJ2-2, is DGGITQSPKYLFRKEGQNVTLSCEQNLNHDAMYWYRQDPGQGLRLIYYSQIVNDFQKGDIAEGYSVSREKKESFPLTVTSAQKNPTAFYLCASSWGGPNTGELFFGEGSRLTVL.

CDR3 region: CSVGTGVGASYTF. The CDR3 bases are TGCAGCGTAGGAACAGGGGTCGGAGCGAGCTACACCTTC. The chain carries TRBV29-1 and TRBJ1-2, with 7 bases matching TRBD1. Germline CDR1 is SQVTM and CDR2 is ANQGSEA. The CDR3 spans 13 residues. Trimming cost V 6 bases and J 9 bases; bases outside gene matches: 13.

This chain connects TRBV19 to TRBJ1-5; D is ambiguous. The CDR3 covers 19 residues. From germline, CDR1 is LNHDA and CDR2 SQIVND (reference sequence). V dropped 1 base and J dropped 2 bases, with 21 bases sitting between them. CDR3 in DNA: TGTGCCAGTAGTATAGTATACAGTCGTGAAGGTAGCGGCAATCAGCCCCAGCATTTT. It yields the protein CASSIVYSREGSGNQPQHF.

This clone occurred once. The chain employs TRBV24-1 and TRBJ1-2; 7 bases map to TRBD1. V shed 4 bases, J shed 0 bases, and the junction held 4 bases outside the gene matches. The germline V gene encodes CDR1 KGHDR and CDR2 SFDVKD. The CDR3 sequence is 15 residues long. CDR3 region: CATSESGTANYGYTF. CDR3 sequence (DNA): TGTGCCACCAGTGAGTCCGGGACAGCTAACTATGGCTACACCTTC.

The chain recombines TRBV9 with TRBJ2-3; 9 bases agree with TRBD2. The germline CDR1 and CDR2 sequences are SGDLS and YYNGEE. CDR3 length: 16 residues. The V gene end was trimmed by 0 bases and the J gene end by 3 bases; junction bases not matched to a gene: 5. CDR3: CASSVVGGGATDTQYF. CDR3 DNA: TGTGCCAGCAGCGTAGTCGGCGGGGGGGCGACAGATACGCAGTATTTT.

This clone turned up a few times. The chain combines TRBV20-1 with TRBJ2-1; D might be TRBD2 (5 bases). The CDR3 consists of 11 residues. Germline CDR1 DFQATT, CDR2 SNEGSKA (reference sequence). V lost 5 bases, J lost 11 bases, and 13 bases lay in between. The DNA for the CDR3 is TGCAGTGCTTTACTAGAGTTTAAGCAGTTCTTC. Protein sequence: CSALLEFKQFF.

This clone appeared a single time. The CDR3 spells CASSYSGQRKINEKLFF. The CDR3 region has the DNA TGTGCCAGCAGTTACTCGGGACAGCGGAAGATAAATGAAAAACTGTTTTTT. The chain uses TRBV6-2 or TRBV6-3 and TRBJ1-4, with 7 bases that match TRBD1. V lost 0 bases to trimming and J lost 5 bases; unmatched junction nucleotides: 9. CDR1 MNHEY and CDR2 SVGEGT come from the germline V gene. This CDR3 is built from 17 residues.

CDR3 sequence (DNA): TGTGCCAGCAGCCCGGAGCCGGACAGGGGACTGCCCCAGCATTTT. Translated: CASSPEPDRGLPQHF. This sequence joins TRBV5-4 and TRBJ1-5; TRBD1 matches 9 bases. Trimming cost V 4 bases and J 9 bases; bases outside gene matches: 11. The CDR3 extends over 15 amino acids. CDR1 is SGHNT, CDR2 YYREEE, per germline (reference sequence). The full variable domain, in which reference TRBV5-4 and TRBJ1-5 provide the parts outside the CDR3, is ETGVTQSPTHLIKTRGQQVTLRCSSQSGHNTVSWYQQALGQGPQFIFQYYREEENGRGNFPPRFSGLQFPNYSSELNVNALELDDSALYLCASSPEPDRGLPQHFGDGTRLSIL.